Listed here are 22 T cell receptor beta chains from one sample, sequenced in a study of regulatory T cells in long-lasting Graves disease. Time point in this sample: newly diagnosed GD, antithyroid drugs for less than 3 months. Generation of the TCR library employed RNA extracted from PBMCs. Combining iRepertoire HTBI primers with Arm-PCR of CDR3 regions, the authors built TCR beta libraries. TCRdb analysed the multiplex PCR reads with MiXCR anew, one entry per CDR3 protein. The sample has under 400,000 distinct CDR3 sequences, about a sixth seen once. The sample was also reused in another study, on T cells in Graves' hyperthyroidism and ophthalmopathy.

Here the sequenced sample was peripheral blood mononuclear cells (PBMCs), taken at new diagnosis, from a patient treated with antithyroid drugs. Receptor source: a man aged 40-49 years with Graves disease.

This clonotype was recorded at least ten times. The rearrangement uses TRBV5-1 and TRBJ2-1, with TRBD2 as a possible D gene (6 bases). Trimming took off 4 bases at V and 0 bases at J, with 14 bases between the two ends. There are 16 residues in the CDR3. Germline V gene data show CDR1 as SGHRS and CDR2 as YFSETQ. The CDR3 bases are TGCGCCAGCAGCCTGCTAGCGCAGAGCTCCTACAATGAGCAGTTCTTC. This sequence encodes CASSLLAQSSYNEQFF.

Many counts were recorded for this clonotype. CDR3 bases: TGTGCCAGCGGTGTTGTGACCCTCAATTCACCCCTCCACTTT. Translation: CASGVVTLNSPLHF. The chain couples TRBV2 to TRBJ1-6, with D hard to call. Trimming cost V 8 bases and J 7 bases, with 15 bases left between them. Germline assignment: CDR1 SNHLY and CDR2 FYNNEI. The CDR3 sequence is 14 residues long.

This clonotype has ten or more counts. The V call is TRBV11-3, the J call TRBJ2-1; D unresolved. Germline CDR1 reads SGHNT; CDR2 reads YENEEA. This CDR3 is 17 amino acids long. V was shortened by 0 bases and J by 3 bases, with 15 bases between the two germline ends. The CDR3 is CASSLEVWASGYNEQFF. For the CDR3, the DNA is TGTGCCAGCAGCTTAGAAGTCTGGGCTAGTGGCTACAATGAGCAGTTCTTC.

V is TRBV10-1 and J is TRBJ2-7; perhaps TRBD1 as D (5 bases). The CDR3 contains 14 residues. The V end lost 3 bases, the J end lost 2 bases, and 11 bases lay between the germline ends. Germline V CDR1 and CDR2: WNHNN, SYGVQD (reference sequence). The CDR3 region has the DNA TGCGCCAGCAGTGACTCAGGGCCTACCTACGAGCAGTACTTC. This translates into CASSDSGPTYEQYF.

This clonotype was picked up a small number of times. The rearrangement uses TRBV3-1 and TRBJ2-3; D could derive from TRBD1 or TRBD2 (5 bases each). Germline V gene lookup returns CDR1 LGHDT and CDR2 YNNKEL (reference sequence). Trimming removed 4 bases at V and 4 bases at J, with 12 bases between. The CDR3 length is 14 residues. CDR3 sequence: CASSREQGADTQYF. The CDR3 bases are TGTGCCAGCAGCCGGGAGCAGGGCGCAGATACGCAGTATTTT.

This clonotype was detected many times. The chain combines TRBV3-1 with TRBJ2-7, with D unclear. The CDR3 covers 13 residues. Trimming shortened V by 4 bases and J by 2 bases, and 9 bases separated the two germline ends. Germline V gene data show CDR1 as LGHDT and CDR2 as YNNKEL (reference sequence). The CDR3 bases are TGTGCCAGCAGCCTCCGGTACCCCTACGAGCAGTACTTC. It codes for CASSLRYPYEQYF.

This clonotype was counted only a few times. The chain uses TRBV29-1 and TRBJ2-7, with 9 bases aligning to TRBD2. The V and J ends lost 2 bases and 0 bases, in that order; junction bases with no gene match: 2. The CDR3 is 14 residues long. Germline V CDR1 and CDR2: SQVTM, ANQGSEA. CDR3 in DNA: TGCAGCGTTGAAATAGCGGGGGACTCCTACGAGCAGTACTTC. Protein: CSVEIAGDSYEQYF.

With regard to this clonotype: This may stem from a read error, because a much larger clone lies one nucleotide away. The chain carries TRBV7-9 and TRBJ2-3, with D perhaps TRBD1 or TRBD2 (5 bases each). The germline V gene has CDR1 SEHNR and CDR2 FQNEAQ (reference sequence). This CDR3 has 15 amino acids. V was cut by 3 bases and J by 2 bases, with 12 bases left in between. CDR3: CASSFGEGSTDTQYF. CDR3 nucleotides: TGTGCCAGCAGCTTTGGCGAGGGGTCCACAGATACGCAGTATTTT.

This clonotype was seen only a few times. This chain connects TRBV11-2 to TRBJ1-6, with D uncertain. The germline CDR1 and CDR2 sequences are SGHAT and FQNNGV. V was clipped by 8 bases and J by 0 bases, with 8 bases between them. CDR3 length equals 14 residues. CDR3 in DNA: TGTGCCAGCGGGAGGGACTCCTATAATTCACCCCTCCACTTT. This sequence encodes CASGRDSYNSPLHF.

CDR3 sequence reads: CSASRDQETQYF. The DNA for the CDR3 is TGCAGTGCTAGTAGGGACCAAGAGACCCAGTACTTC. The chain is built from TRBV20-1 and TRBJ2-5; D unresolved. V shed 3 bases and J shed 0 bases, with 5 bases lying between them. CDR3 length equals 12 residues. Per germline, CDR1 DFQATT and CDR2 SNEGSKA (reference sequence).

The sample holds many counts of this clonotype. V and J are TRBV2 and TRBJ1-4, with 7 positions matching TRBD1. CDR1 and CDR2 (germline): SNHLY, FYNNEI. CDR3 length: 14 residues. Trimming took 5 bases from V and 8 from J; bases not matched to a gene: 8. The CDR3 DNA reads TGTGCCAGCAGTCAAACAGGGGAAACGGAAAAACTGTTTTTT. Amino acid sequence: CASSQTGETEKLFF.

Ten or more counts support this clonotype. J is TRBJ2-3 and V is TRBV7-3; 9 bases are shared with TRBD2. Germline V gene sequence: CDR1 SGHTA, CDR2 FQGTGA. The V gene end was trimmed by 1 base and the J gene end by 2 bases; junction bases not matched to a gene: 7. The CDR3 extends over 17 amino acids. The CDR3 loop is CASSLNGGGAPTDTQYF. The CDR3, as DNA: TGTGCCAGCAGCTTAAACGGCGGGGGGGCCCCCACAGATACGCAGTATTTT.

This clonotype came up a few times. Possible read error: a much larger clone is one base away. The chain couples TRBV10-3 to TRBJ2-7; no reliable D call. Germline V gives CDR1 ENHRY, CDR2 SYGVKD. This CDR3 has 12 amino acids. Trimming took 3 bases from V and 2 from J, leaving 5 bases between them. CDR3 sequence: CAISDRAYEQYF. Here the CDR3 DNA reads TGTGCCATCAGTGATCGGGCCTACGAGCAGTACTTC.

This clonotype was seen repeatedly, ten times or more. The V gene is TRBV12-5, the J gene TRBJ2-3; a weak D match, TRBD2 (5 bases). Deletions cut 7 bases from V and 1 base from J, with 15 bases between. CDR1 is LGHNT, CDR2 FRNRAP, per germline. The CDR3 has 15 residues. CDR3 residues: CASAPREGRTDTQYF. CDR3 in DNA: TGTGCTAGTGCCCCTCGGGAAGGGCGCACAGATACGCAGTATTTT. The whole variable domain, filled in from reference TRBV12-5 and TRBJ2-3, reads DARVTQTPRHKVTEMGQEVTMRCQPILGHNTVFWYRQTMMQGLELLAYFRNRAPLDDSGMPKDRFSAEMPDATLATLKIQPSEPRDSAVYFCASAPREGRTDTQYFGPGTRLTVL.

This clonotype has a count of ten or more. The V and J genes are TRBV28 and TRBJ2-5; 8 nucleotides line up with TRBD2. CDR3 length equals 15 residues. Trimming at V came to 2 bases and at J to 4 bases, leaving 6 bases not matched to a gene. Per the germline V gene, CDR1 is MDHEN and CDR2 is SYDVKM. The CDR3: CASSLSRGGGETQYF. CDR3 nucleotides: TGTGCCAGCAGTTTAAGTCGGGGGGGAGGAGAGACCCAGTACTTC.

This clonotype was recorded many times. The chain carries TRBV28 and TRBJ2-1; D possibly corresponds to TRBD2 (6 bases). The CDR3 is 16 residues long. The germline V gene has CDR1 MDHEN and CDR2 SYDVKM. The ends were cut back, 6 bases at V and 8 bases at J, with 23 bases in the middle. CDR3 in amino acids: CASSNAGRTLLDEQFF. The CDR3 DNA follows: TGTGCCAGCAGCAACGCGGGGCGGACCCTCTTAGATGAGCAGTTCTTC.

This clonotype was detected only a few times. A much larger clone is a single base away; this may be a read error. The chain has TRBV6-1 and TRBJ2-1, with D possibly being TRBD2 (5 bases). This CDR3 has 14 amino acids. The germline V and J ends were trimmed by 7 bases and 6 bases, with 16 bases remaining between them. CDR1 MNHNS and CDR2 SASEGT come from the germline V gene. For the CDR3, the DNA is TGTGCCAGCAACCCCTACCGGGAACCCAATGAGCAGTTCTTC. Translation gives CASNPYREPNEQFF.

At least ten counts were recorded for this clonotype. The rearrangement joins TRBV4-3 to TRBJ2-2; a possible D gene is TRBD2 (5 bases). CDR3 length: 14 amino acids. V gave up 4 bases and J gave up 3 bases, with 9 bases separating them. Germline assignment: CDR1 LGHNA and CDR2 YSLEER. The CDR3 here is CASSLWTYTGELFF. The CDR3, as DNA: TGCGCCAGCAGCCTATGGACTTACACCGGGGAGCTGTTTTTT.

The table lists this clonotype with many counts. The chain carries TRBV6-2 or TRBV6-3 and TRBJ2-7, with D possibly TRBD1 on 6 matching bases. Trimming removed 7 bases from V and 4 bases from J, with 17 bases in between. CDR1 and CDR2 from the germline V gene are MNHEY and SVGEGT. This CDR3 has 14 residues. Written as DNA, the CDR3 is TGTGCCAGCATGCCCCAGGACAGACCGTACGAGCAGTACTTC. It codes for CASMPQDRPYEQYF.

This clonotype has ten or more counts. J is TRBJ2-7 and V is TRBV7-3; D is undetermined. CDR3 length: 13 residues. Trimming shortened V by 2 bases and J by 5 bases, and 10 bases separated the two germline ends. CDR1 is SGHTA, CDR2 FQGTGA, per germline. CDR3 amino acids: CASSLAQAHEQYF. CDR3 bases: TGTGCCAGCAGCTTAGCTCAGGCCCACGAGCAGTACTTC.

The V call is TRBV28, the J call TRBJ1-1; no clear D. Trimming pared 8 bases from V and 0 bases from J, leaving 22 bases between. The CDR3 length is 17 residues. Germline V gene data show CDR1 as MDHEN and CDR2 as SYDVKM. Written as DNA, the CDR3 is TGTGCCAGCCGGCGCGAATTACGGGCCCATCTGAACACTGAAGCTTTCTTT. Translated, it gives CASRRELRAHLNTEAFF.

This clonotype was seen repeatedly, ten times or more. The CDR3 loop is CASSFGTVVYEQYF. In nucleotides, the CDR3 is TGTGCCAGCAGTTTTGGGACAGTCGTCTACGAGCAGTACTTC. The V call is TRBV28, the J call TRBJ2-7, with 7 bases fitting TRBD1. From germline, CDR1 is MDHEN and CDR2 SYDVKM. Trimming at V came to 3 bases and at J to 3 bases, leaving 5 bases not matched to a gene. The CDR3 runs to 14 residues.